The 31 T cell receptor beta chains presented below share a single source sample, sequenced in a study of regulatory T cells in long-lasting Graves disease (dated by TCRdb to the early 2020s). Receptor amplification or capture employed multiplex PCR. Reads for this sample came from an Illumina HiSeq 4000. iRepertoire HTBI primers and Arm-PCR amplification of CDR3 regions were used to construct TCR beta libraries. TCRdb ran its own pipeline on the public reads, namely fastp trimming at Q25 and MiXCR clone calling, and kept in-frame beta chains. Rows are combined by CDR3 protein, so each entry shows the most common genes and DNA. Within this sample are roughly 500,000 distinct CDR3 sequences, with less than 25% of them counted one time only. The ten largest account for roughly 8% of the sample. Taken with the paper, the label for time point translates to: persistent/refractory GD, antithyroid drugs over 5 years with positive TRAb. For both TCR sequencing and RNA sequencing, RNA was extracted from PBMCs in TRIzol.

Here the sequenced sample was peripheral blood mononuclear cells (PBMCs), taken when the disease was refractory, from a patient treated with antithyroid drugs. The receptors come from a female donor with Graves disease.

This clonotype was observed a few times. As DNA, the CDR3 is TGTGCCAGCAGTTTAGCGGGAGTGATCCACGAGCAGTACTTC. This translates into CASSLAGVIHEQYF. The chain recombines TRBV12-3 or TRBV12-4 with TRBJ2-7; the D gene is possibly TRBD2 (5 bases). The germline V and J ends were trimmed by 0 bases and 5 bases, with 11 bases remaining between them. This CDR3 comprises 14 residues.

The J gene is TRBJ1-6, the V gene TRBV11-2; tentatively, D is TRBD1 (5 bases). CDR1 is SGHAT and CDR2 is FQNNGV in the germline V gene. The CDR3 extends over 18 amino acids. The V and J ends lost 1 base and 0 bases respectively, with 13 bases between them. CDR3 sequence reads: CASSLVGWGYSYNSPLHF. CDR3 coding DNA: TGTGCCAGCAGCTTAGTGGGGTGGGGGTACTCCTATAATTCACCCCTCCACTTT. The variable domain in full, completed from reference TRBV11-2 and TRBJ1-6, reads EAGVAQSPRYKIIEKRQSVAFWCNPISGHATLYWYQQILGQGPKLLIQFQNNGVVDDSQLPKDRFSAERLKGVDSTLKIQPAKLEDSAVYLCASSLVGWGYSYNSPLHFGNGTRLTVT.

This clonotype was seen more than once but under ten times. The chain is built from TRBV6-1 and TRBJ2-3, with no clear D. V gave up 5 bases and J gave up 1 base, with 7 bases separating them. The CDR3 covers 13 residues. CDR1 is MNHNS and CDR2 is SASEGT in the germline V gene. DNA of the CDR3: TGTGCCAGCAGTCCTCGGGGCACAGATACGCAGTATTTT. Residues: CASSPRGTDTQYF.

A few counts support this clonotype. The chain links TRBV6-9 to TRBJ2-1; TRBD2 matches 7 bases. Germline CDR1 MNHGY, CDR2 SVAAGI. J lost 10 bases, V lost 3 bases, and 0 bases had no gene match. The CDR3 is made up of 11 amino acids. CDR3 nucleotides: TGTGCCAGCAGTTACGGGGGGGAGCAGTTCTTC. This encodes CASSYGGEQFF.

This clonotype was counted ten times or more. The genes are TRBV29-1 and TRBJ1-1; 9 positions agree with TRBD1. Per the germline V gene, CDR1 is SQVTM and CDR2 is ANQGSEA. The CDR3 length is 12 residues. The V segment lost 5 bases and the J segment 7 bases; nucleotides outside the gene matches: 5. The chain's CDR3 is CSVSDRGYEAFF. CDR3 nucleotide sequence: TGCAGCGTTTCGGACAGGGGTTATGAAGCTTTCTTT.

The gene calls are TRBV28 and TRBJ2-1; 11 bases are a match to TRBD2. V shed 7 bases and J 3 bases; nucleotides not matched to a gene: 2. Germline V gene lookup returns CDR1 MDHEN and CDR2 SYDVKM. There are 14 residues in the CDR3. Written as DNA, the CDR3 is TGTGCCAGCATGGGACTAGCGGTCTACAATGAGCAGTTCTTC. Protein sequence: CASMGLAVYNEQFF.

CDR3 amino acids: CAWSVLGSNYGYTF. CDR3 coding DNA: TGTGCCTGGAGTGTATTGGGGAGCAACTATGGCTACACCTTC. The chain joins TRBV30 to TRBJ1-2, with D hard to call. CDR1 is GTSNPN, CDR2 SVGIG, per germline (reference sequence). Trimming took 0 bases from V and 2 from J, leaving 10 bases between them. The CDR3 covers 14 residues.

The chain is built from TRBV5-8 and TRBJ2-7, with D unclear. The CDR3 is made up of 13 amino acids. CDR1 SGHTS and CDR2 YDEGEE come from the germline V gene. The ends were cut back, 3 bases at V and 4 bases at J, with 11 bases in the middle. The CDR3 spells CASSSGVGYEQYF. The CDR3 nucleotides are TGTGCCAGCAGCTCAGGAGTAGGTTACGAGCAGTACTTC.

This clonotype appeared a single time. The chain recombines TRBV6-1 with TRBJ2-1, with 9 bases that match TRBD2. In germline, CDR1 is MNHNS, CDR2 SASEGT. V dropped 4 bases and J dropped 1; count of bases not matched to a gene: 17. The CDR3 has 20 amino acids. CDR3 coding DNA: TGTGCCAGCAGTGGGGATCAGCGGGAGGCCCCCCCCCTTTCCTACAATGAGCAGTTCTTC. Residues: CASSGDQREAPPLSYNEQFF.

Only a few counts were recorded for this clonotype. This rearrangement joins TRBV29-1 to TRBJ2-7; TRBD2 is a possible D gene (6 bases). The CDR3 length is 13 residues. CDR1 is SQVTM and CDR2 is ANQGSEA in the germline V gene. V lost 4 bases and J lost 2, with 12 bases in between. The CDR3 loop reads CSVVAGMAYEQYF. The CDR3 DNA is TGCAGCGTTGTGGCGGGGATGGCCTACGAGCAGTACTTC.

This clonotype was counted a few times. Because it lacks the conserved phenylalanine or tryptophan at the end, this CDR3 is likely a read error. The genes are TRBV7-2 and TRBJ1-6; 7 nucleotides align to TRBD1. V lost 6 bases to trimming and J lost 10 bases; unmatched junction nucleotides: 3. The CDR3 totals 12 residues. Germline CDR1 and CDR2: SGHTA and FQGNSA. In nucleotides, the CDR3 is TGTGCCAGCAGGCAGGGGGGATCACCCCTCCACCTT. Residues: CASRQGGSPLHL.

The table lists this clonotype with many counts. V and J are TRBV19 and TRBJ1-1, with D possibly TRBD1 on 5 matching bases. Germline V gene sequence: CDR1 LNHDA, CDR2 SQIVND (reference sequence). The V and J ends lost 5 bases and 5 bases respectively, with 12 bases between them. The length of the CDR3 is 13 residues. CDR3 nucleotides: TGTGCCAGTAGTTTCGGGGGAGAGACTGAAGCTTTCTTT. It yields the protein CASSFGGETEAFF.

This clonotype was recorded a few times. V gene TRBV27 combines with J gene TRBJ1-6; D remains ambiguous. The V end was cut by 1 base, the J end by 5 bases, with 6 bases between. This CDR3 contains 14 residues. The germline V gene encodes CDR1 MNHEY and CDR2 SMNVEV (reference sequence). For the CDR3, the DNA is TGTGCCAGCAGTTTATGGACTAATAATTCACCCCTCCACTTT. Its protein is CASSLWTNNSPLHF.

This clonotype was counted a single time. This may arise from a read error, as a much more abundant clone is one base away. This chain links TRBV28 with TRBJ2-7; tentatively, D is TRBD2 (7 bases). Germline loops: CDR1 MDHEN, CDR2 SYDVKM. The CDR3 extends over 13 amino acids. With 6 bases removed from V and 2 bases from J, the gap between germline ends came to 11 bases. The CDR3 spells CASRGGLAYEQYF. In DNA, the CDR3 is TGTGCCAGCAGGGGGGGGCTTGCCTACGAGCAGTACTTC. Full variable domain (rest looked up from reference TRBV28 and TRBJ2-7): DVKVTQSSRYLVKRTGEKVFLECVQDMDHENMFWYRQDPGLGLRLIYFSYDVKMKEKGDIPEGYSVSREKKERFSLILESASTNQTSMYLCASRGGLAYEQYFGPGTRLTVT.

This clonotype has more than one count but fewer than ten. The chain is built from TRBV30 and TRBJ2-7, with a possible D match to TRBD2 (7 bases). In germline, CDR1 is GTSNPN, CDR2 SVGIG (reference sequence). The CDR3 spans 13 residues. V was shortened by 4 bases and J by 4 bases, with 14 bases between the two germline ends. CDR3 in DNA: TGTGCCTGGAAAGGGGGGGCAGCGTACGAGCAGTACTTC. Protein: CAWKGGAAYEQYF.

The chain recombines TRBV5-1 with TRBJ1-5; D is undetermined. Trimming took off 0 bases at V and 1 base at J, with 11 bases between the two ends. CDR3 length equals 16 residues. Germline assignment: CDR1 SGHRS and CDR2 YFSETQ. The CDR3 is CASSLGVGESNQPQHF. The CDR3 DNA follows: TGCGCCAGCAGCTTGGGTGTGGGCGAGAGCAATCAGCCCCAGCATTTT.

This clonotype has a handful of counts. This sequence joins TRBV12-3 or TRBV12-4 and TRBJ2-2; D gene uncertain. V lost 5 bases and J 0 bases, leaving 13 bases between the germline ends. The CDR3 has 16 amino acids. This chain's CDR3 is CASSPGSAANTGELFF. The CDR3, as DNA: TGTGCCAGCAGTCCCGGCAGCGCCGCGAACACCGGGGAGCTGTTTTTT.

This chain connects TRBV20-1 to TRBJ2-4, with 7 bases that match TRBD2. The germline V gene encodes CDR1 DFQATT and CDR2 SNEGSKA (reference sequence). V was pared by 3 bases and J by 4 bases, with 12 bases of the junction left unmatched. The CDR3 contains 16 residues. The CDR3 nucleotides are TGCAGTGCTAGGGACCCCCTGACTAGCCCAAAAAACATTCAGTACTTC. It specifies CSARDPLTSPKNIQYF.

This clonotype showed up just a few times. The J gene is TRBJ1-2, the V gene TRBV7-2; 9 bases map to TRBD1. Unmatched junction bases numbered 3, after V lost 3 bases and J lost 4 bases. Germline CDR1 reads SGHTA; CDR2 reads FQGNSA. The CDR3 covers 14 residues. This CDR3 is CASSLSTGGYGYTF. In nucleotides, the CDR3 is TGTGCCAGCAGCTTGTCGACAGGGGGCTATGGCTACACCTTC.

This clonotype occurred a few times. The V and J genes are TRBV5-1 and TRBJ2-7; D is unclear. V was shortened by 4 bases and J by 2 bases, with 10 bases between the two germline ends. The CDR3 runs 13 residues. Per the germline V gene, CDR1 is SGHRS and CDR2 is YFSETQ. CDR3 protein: CASSEAPTYEQYF. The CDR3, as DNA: TGCGCCAGCAGCGAGGCTCCTACCTACGAGCAGTACTTC.

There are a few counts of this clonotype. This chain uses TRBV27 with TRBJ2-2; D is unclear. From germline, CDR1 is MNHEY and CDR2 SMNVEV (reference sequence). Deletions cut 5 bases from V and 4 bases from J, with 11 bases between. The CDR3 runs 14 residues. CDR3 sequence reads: CASSILSGTGELFF. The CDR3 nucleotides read TGTGCCAGCAGTATTCTGTCCGGCACCGGGGAGCTGTTTTTT.

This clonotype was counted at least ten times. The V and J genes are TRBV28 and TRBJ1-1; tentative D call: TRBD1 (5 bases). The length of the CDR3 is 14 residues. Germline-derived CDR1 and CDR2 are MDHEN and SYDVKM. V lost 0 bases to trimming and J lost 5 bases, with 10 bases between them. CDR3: CASSLWGGKTEAFF. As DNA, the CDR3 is TGTGCCAGCAGTTTATGGGGGGGGAAAACTGAAGCTTTCTTT. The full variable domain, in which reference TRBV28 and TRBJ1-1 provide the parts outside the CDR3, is DVKVTQSSRYLVKRTGEKVFLECVQDMDHENMFWYRQDPGLGLRLIYFSYDVKMKEKGDIPEGYSVSREKKERFSLILESASTNQTSMYLCASSLWGGKTEAFFGQGTRLTVV.

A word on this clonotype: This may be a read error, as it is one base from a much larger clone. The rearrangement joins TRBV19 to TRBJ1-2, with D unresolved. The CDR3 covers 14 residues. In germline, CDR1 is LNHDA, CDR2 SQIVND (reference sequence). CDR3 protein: CASRQLAEIYGCTF. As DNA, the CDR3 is TGTGCCAGTAGACAGTTAGCAGAAATCTATGGCTGCACCTTC.

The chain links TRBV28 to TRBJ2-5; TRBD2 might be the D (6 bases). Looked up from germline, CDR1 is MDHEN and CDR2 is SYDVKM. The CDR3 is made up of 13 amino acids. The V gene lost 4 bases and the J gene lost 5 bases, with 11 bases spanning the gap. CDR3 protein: CASSSSGVETQYF. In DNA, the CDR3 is TGTGCCAGCAGTTCCTCGGGGGTGGAGACCCAGTACTTC.

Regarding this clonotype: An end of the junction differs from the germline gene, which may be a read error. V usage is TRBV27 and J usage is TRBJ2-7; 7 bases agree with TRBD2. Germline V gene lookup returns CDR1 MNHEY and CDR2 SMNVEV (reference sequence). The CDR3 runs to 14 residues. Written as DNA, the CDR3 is TGTGTCAGCAGTTTCCAGCGGGGATCCTACGAGCAGTACTTC. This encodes CVSSFQRGSYEQYF.

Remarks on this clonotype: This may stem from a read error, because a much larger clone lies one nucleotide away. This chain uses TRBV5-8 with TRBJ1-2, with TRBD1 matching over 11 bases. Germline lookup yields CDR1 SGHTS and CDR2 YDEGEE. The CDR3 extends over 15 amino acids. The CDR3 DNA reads TGTGCCGGCAGCTTTGGACAGGGGGCATCTGAGGGCTACACCTTC. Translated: CAGSFGQGASEGYTF.

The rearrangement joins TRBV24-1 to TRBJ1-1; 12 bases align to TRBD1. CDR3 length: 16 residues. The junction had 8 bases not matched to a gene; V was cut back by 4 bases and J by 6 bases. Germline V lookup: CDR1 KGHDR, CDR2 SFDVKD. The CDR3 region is CATSDTGTGGMAEAFF. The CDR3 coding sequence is TGTGCCACCAGTGACACCGGGACAGGGGGCATGGCTGAAGCTTTCTTT.

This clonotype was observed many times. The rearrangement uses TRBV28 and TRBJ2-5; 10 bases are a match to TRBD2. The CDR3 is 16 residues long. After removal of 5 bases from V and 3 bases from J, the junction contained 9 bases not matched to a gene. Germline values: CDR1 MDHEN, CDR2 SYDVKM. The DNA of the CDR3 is TGTGCCAGCAGTAGATCCGCTCTAGCGGGAGAAGAGACCCAGTACTTC. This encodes CASSRSALAGEETQYF.

CDR3 residues: CASSETEGDQPQHF. In nucleotides, the CDR3 is TGTGCCAGCAGCGAAACGGAGGGAGATCAGCCCCAGCATTTT. The chain is built from TRBV9 and TRBJ1-5, with D uncertain. Trimming shortened V by 3 bases and J by 5 bases, and 12 bases separated the two germline ends. The CDR3 is 14 amino acids. Germline values: CDR1 SGDLS, CDR2 YYNGEE.

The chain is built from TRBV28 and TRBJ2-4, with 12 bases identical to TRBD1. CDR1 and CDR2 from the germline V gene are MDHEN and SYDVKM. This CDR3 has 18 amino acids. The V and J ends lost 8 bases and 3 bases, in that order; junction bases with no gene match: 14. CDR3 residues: CASGRDRGRGFGKNIQYF. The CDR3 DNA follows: TGTGCCAGCGGCCGGGACAGGGGGCGCGGATTCGGCAAAAACATTCAGTACTTC. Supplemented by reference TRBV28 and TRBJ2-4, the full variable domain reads DVKVTQSSRYLVKRTGEKVFLECVQDMDHENMFWYRQDPGLGLRLIYFSYDVKMKEKGDIPEGYSVSREKKERFSLILESASTNQTSMYLCASGRDRGRGFGKNIQYFGAGTRLSVL.

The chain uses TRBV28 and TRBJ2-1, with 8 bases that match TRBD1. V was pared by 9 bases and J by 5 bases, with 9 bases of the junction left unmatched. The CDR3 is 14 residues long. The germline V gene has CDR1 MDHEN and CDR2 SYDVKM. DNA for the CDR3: TGTGCCAGTGCAGGGGGCTTATACCACAATGAGCAGTTCTTC. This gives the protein CASAGGLYHNEQFF.